The 27 T cell receptor beta chains in this list originate from one sample, sequenced in a study of T cells in Graves' hyperthyroidism and ophthalmopathy. TCR beta CDR3 regions were amplified from RNA. An initial round of RT-PCR targeting the TCR CDR3 relied on the HTBI primer set. TCRdb fed the multiplex PCR reads into MiXCR, producing one record per CDR3 protein. The repertoire holds roughly 300,000 distinct CDR3 sequences, with about 18% as singletons. Sequenced input: blood. The receptors here all came from a woman between 45 and 65 years old with Graves' hyperthyroidism.

This clonotype was seen repeatedly, ten times or more. The rearrangement joins TRBV6-5 to TRBJ1-1; D unclear. CDR1 is MNHEY and CDR2 is SVGAGI in the germline V gene. The germline V and J ends were trimmed by 1 base and 2 bases, with 23 bases remaining between them. This CDR3 contains 19 residues. In DNA, the CDR3 is TGTGCCAGCAGTTACTTAATCCCCTCCGTGCAGTCAAGAAACACTGAAGCTTTCTTT. It translates to CASSYLIPSVQSRNTEAFF.

This clonotype was recorded a few times. The chain joins TRBV29-1 to TRBJ2-3; 8 nucleotides agree with TRBD1. V shed 4 bases and J 4 bases; nucleotides not matched to a gene: 4. Germline V gene sequence: CDR1 SQVTM, CDR2 ANQGSEA. There are 13 residues in the CDR3. The CDR3 is CSVARGRADTQYF. DNA of the CDR3: TGCAGCGTTGCCAGGGGGCGTGCAGATACGCAGTATTTT.

This clonotype showed up many times. The chain has TRBV11-2 and TRBJ2-6; D gene ambiguous. Germline V gene sequence: CDR1 SGHAT, CDR2 FQNNGV. The CDR3 runs 17 residues. Trimming shortened V by 1 base and J by 0 bases, and 10 bases separated the two germline ends. This CDR3 is CASSLGRGRSGANVLTF. The CDR3 DNA follows: TGTGCCAGCAGCTTAGGGAGAGGACGCTCTGGGGCCAACGTCCTGACTTTC.

This clonotype was counted only a few times. This chain connects TRBV12-3 or TRBV12-4 to TRBJ2-5; unclear D gene. Trimming took off 5 bases at V and 5 bases at J, with 12 bases between the two ends. The length of the CDR3 is 13 residues. The CDR3 loop reads CASSSIMSETQYF. The CDR3 DNA sequence: TGTGCCAGCAGTAGCATTATGAGCGAGACCCAGTACTTC.

This clonotype was found once. The J gene is TRBJ1-5, the V gene TRBV30; 8 bases agree with TRBD1. The V and J ends lost 8 bases and 3 bases, in that order; junction bases with no gene match: 6. CDR3 size: 13 residues. Germline values: CDR1 GTSNPN, CDR2 SVGIG (reference sequence). The CDR3, as DNA: TGTGCCGCCACGGACAGGGACAATCAGCCCCAGCATTTT. Amino acids: CAATDRDNQPQHF.

This clonotype showed up just a few times. This rearrangement joins TRBV14 to TRBJ2-5; D perhaps matches TRBD1 (6 bases). The CDR3 runs 14 residues. Germline lookup yields CDR1 SGHDN and CDR2 FVKESK. Deletions cut 3 bases from V and 0 bases from J, with 8 bases between. Written as DNA, the CDR3 is TGTGCCAGCAGCCAGGACAGCAACCAAGAGACCCAGTACTTC. Its protein is CASSQDSNQETQYF.

The chain uses TRBV29-1 and TRBJ1-4, with a weak D call TRBD1 (5 bases). Looked up from germline, CDR1 is SQVTM and CDR2 is ANQGSEA. The length of the CDR3 is 13 residues. Deletions cut 6 bases from V and 5 bases from J, with 13 bases between. This CDR3 is CSVFQGWNEKLFF. The CDR3 DNA follows: TGCAGCGTGTTTCAGGGCTGGAATGAAAAACTGTTTTTT.

Ten or more counts support this clonotype. The chain carries TRBV29-1 and TRBJ1-1; D remains unclear. Trimming took off 7 bases at V and 4 bases at J, with 10 bases between the two ends. CDR1 is SQVTM, CDR2 ANQGSEA, per germline. CDR3 size: 11 residues. The chain's CDR3 is CSGTEGTEAFF. The CDR3 DNA reads as TGCAGCGGTACAGAGGGCACTGAAGCTTTCTTT.

This clonotype was observed a few times. The CDR3 DNA sequence: TGCGCCAGCAGCCAAGATGAAGCGGGAAGGGAGACCCAGTACTTC. It yields the protein CASSQDEAGRETQYF. The chain carries TRBV4-1 and TRBJ2-5, with 7 bases identical to TRBD2. Germline V gene sequence: CDR1 MGHRA, CDR2 YSYEKL. With V trimmed by 0 bases and J by 5 bases, 6 bases remained unmatched. This CDR3 has 15 amino acids.

V is TRBV4-1 and J is TRBJ1-4; TRBD1 might be the D (6 bases). The CDR3 contains 16 residues. Trimming removed 0 bases from V and 11 bases from J, with 19 bases in between. From germline, CDR1 is MGHRA and CDR2 YSYEKL. In nucleotides, the CDR3 is TGCGCCAGCAGCCAAGATCTGTTGGGGGACATAAGGAAACTGTTTTTT. It yields the protein CASSQDLLGDIRKLFF.

This chain links TRBV5-5 with TRBJ2-2; the D is unclear. This CDR3 comprises 14 residues. Trimming pared 1 base from V and 8 bases from J, leaving 12 bases between. Germline lookup yields CDR1 SGHKS and CDR2 YYEKEE (reference sequence). CDR3 region: CASSLLSDPGELFF. CDR3 bases: TGTGCCAGCAGCTTGTTATCCGACCCGGGGGAGCTGTTTTTT.

The chain joins TRBV7-9 to TRBJ2-1, with TRBD2 identical over 8 bases. CDR3 length: 17 amino acids. Unmatched junction bases numbered 8, after V lost 2 bases and J lost 2 bases. CDR1 and CDR2 (germline): SEHNR, FQNEAQ (reference sequence). CDR3 DNA sequence: TGTGCCAGCAGCTTACCGGTCGGGGGGGCCCCCTACAATGAGCAGTTCTTC. Its protein is CASSLPVGGAPYNEQFF.

This clonotype was observed at least ten times. The chain is built from TRBV12-3 or TRBV12-4 and TRBJ1-6, with 7 bases identical to TRBD1. This CDR3 is 16 amino acids long. With 6 bases clipped from V and 0 bases from J, the junction kept 5 bases outside the gene matches. The CDR3 here is CASRRTGSSYNSPLHF. In DNA form, the CDR3 reads TGTGCCAGCAGGCGGACAGGCAGCTCCTATAATTCACCCCTCCACTTT.

This clonotype showed up just a few times. The chain couples TRBV3-1 to TRBJ2-3; 12 bases map to TRBD2. The V gene's germline CDR1 is LGHDT and CDR2 YNNKEL (reference sequence). Unmatched junction bases numbered 16, after V lost 0 bases and J lost 3 bases. The CDR3 runs 21 residues. The CDR3 DNA reads as TGTGCCAGCAGCCAAGATCCGTACACGGCTAGCGGGGGGGCCACTACAGATACGCAGTATTTT. Amino acid sequence: CASSQDPYTASGGATTDTQYF.

This clonotype turned up a few times. The rearrangement uses TRBV4-1 and TRBJ1-5, with 7 bases lining up with TRBD1. This CDR3 comprises 15 residues. J was trimmed by 7 bases and V by 0 bases; bases with no gene match: 6. Germline loops: CDR1 MGHRA, CDR2 YSYEKL. The CDR3 DNA reads as TGCGCCAGCAGCCAAGAACCGGGACAGATGCAGCCCCAGCATTTT. This translates into CASSQEPGQMQPQHF.

The chain has TRBV12-3 or TRBV12-4 and TRBJ2-2, with D tentatively TRBD2 (6 bases). Trimming removed 7 bases at V and 7 bases at J, with 19 bases between. The CDR3 is 15 residues long. In DNA form, the CDR3 reads TGTGCCAGCACCACAGGAGGGGCAAGTATCGGGGAGCTGTTTTTT. This gives the protein CASTTGGASIGELFF.

This clonotype was found a few times. This chain connects TRBV20-1 to TRBJ1-2; D not resolved. The germline CDR1 and CDR2 sequences are DFQATT and SNEGSKA (reference sequence). This CDR3 has 12 amino acids. Trimming removed 6 bases at V and 4 bases at J, with 12 bases between. The CDR3: CSAQTAVYGYTF. The CDR3 nucleotides read TGCAGTGCCCAAACGGCAGTCTATGGCTACACCTTC.

This clonotype was picked up many times. The rearrangement uses TRBV3-1 and TRBJ2-7; D gene uncertain. The germline V gene encodes CDR1 LGHDT and CDR2 YNNKEL (reference sequence). This CDR3 comprises 11 residues. The V end was cut by 6 bases, the J end by 12 bases, with 15 bases between. CDR3 sequence reads: CASSYRLRRYF. The CDR3 region has the DNA TGTGCCAGCAGTTACAGACTTCGGCGGTACTTC.

In its sample, this clonotype was seen a few times. The chain employs TRBV7-9 and TRBJ2-3; D unresolved. The germline CDR1 and CDR2 sequences are SEHNR and FQNEAQ (reference sequence). CDR3 length: 14 amino acids. The germline V and J ends were trimmed by 5 bases and 5 bases, with 14 bases remaining between them. CDR3 DNA sequence: TGTGCCAGCAGCCTCGGACGGTGGGGAGATACGCAGTATTTT. Translating gives CASSLGRWGDTQYF.

This clonotype occurred a few times. The chain combines TRBV14 with TRBJ2-5, with D possibly being TRBD1 (5 bases). Per germline, CDR1 SGHDN and CDR2 FVKESK. The CDR3 sequence is 16 residues long. Trimming took 0 bases from V and 3 from J, leaving 14 bases between them. In DNA, the CDR3 is TGTGCCAGCAGCCAAGATTCGTACAGGCGAAAAGAGACCCAGTACTTC. It translates to CASSQDSYRRKETQYF.

V and J are TRBV5-1 and TRBJ2-5; TRBD1 matches at 8 bases. Germline trimming cut 5 bases from V and 2 bases from J; bases unmatched to any gene: 8. CDR1 and CDR2 (germline): SGHRS, YFSETQ. The CDR3 contains 15 residues. This chain's CDR3 is CASRRTGITQETQYF. The CDR3 DNA is TGCGCCAGCAGGCGGACAGGGATAACACAAGAGACCCAGTACTTC. The full variable domain, its missing parts supplied by reference TRBV5-1 and TRBJ2-5, is KAGVTQTPRYLIKTRGQQVTLSCSPISGHRSVSWYQQTPGQGLQFLFEYFSETQRNKGNFPGRFSGRQFSNSRSEMNVSTLELGDSALYLCASRRTGITQETQYFGPGTRLLVL.

In its sample, this clonotype was seen many times. The chain employs TRBV5-8 and TRBJ2-7; TRBD2 aligns across 7 bases. Germline-derived CDR1 and CDR2 are SGHTS and YDEGEE. J gave up 1 base and V 2 bases, and 6 bases lay outside the gene matches. This CDR3 is built from 15 residues. The CDR3 is CASSLLAGVSYEQYF. The CDR3 nucleotides are TGTGCCAGCAGCTTACTGGCGGGAGTTTCCTACGAGCAGTACTTC.

This clonotype was counted ten times or more. The chain recombines TRBV28 with TRBJ1-6; D call uncertain. The CDR3 spans 16 residues. Germline CDR1 and CDR2: MDHEN and SYDVKM. Trimming pared 5 bases from V and 7 bases from J, leaving 18 bases between. The CDR3 DNA reads TGTGCCAGCAGTCCCTCCGTCGCGCCGGGAAATTCACCCCTCCACTTT. Its protein is CASSPSVAPGNSPLHF.

V gene TRBV4-1 combines with J gene TRBJ1-1, with 9 bases aligning to TRBD1. Germline CDR1 MGHRA, CDR2 YSYEKL. The length of the CDR3 is 17 residues. Trimming cost V 0 bases and J 1 base; bases outside gene matches: 6. CDR3 bases: TGCGCCAGCAGCCAAGAGATGGGACAGGGTGGGAACACTGAAGCTTTCTTT. It yields the protein CASSQEMGQGGNTEAFF.

This chain links TRBV20-1 with TRBJ1-5; D unresolved. Per the germline V gene, CDR1 is DFQATT and CDR2 is SNEGSKA (reference sequence). Trimming cost V 0 bases and J 5 bases, with 8 bases left between them. The CDR3 extends over 13 amino acids. The chain's CDR3 is CSARESRDQPQHF. For the CDR3, the DNA is TGCAGTGCTAGAGAGTCCCGGGATCAGCCCCAGCATTTT.

The rearrangement links TRBV5-1 to TRBJ1-2; perhaps TRBD1 as D (5 bases). The CDR3 covers 14 residues. The ends were cut back, 4 bases at V and 8 bases at J, with 18 bases in the middle. Germline CDR1 reads SGHRS; CDR2 reads YFSETQ. This CDR3 is CASSPGTTLGGYTF. The CDR3 bases are TGCGCCAGCAGCCCTGGGACCACCCTAGGAGGCTACACCTTC.

In its sample, this clonotype was seen many times. The chain has TRBV11-2 and TRBJ2-7, with TRBD1 as a possible D gene (6 bases). Germline V CDR1 and CDR2: SGHAT, FQNNGV. CDR3 length: 12 residues. Between the trimmed V and J ends, which lost 1 base and 10 bases, there was a span of 11 bases. CDR3 nucleotide sequence: TGTGCCAGCAGCTTAGGTAGGACAGAACAGTACTTC. Translated, it gives CASSLGRTEQYF.